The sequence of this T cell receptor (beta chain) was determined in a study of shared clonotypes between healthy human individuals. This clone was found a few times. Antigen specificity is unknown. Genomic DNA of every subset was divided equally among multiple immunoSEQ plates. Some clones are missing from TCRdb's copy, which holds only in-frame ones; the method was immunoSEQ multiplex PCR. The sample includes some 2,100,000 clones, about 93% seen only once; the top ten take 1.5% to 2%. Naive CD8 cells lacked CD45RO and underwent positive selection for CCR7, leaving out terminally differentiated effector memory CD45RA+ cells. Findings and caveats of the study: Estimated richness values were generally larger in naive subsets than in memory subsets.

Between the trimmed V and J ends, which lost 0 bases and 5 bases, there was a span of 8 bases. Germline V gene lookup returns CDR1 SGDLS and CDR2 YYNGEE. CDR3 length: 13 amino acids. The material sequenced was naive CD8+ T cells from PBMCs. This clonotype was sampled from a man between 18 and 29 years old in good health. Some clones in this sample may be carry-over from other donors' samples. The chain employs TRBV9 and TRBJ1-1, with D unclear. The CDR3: CASSVDLGTEAFF. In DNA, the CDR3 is TGTGCCAGCAGCGTAGATCTGGGGACTGAAGCTTTCTTT.